These 17 T cell receptor beta chains originate from one sample sequenced in a study of cytomegalovirus exposure and HLA in healthy donors. Primers for the PCR totalled 60 Vbeta and 13 Jbeta. Generated by immunoSEQ multiplex PCR, the TCRdb table keeps only in-frame clones and is missing some. The sample includes 150,000 to 200,000 clones, 75% of them seen just once. Sequenced sample: PBMCs. Every receptor here comes from a man aged 18-30 years in good health and CMV-seropositive.

The chain joins TRBV9 to TRBJ1-5; D is undetermined. The CDR3 loop spans 15 amino acids. V dropped 3 bases and J dropped 3 bases, with 13 bases sitting between them. Germline CDR1 reads SGDLS; CDR2 reads YYNGEE. The CDR3 DNA sequence: TGTGCCAGCAGCGCCTCAACAGTTCTCAATCAGCCCCAGCATTTT. Its translation: CASSASTVLNQPQHF.

The rearrangement joins TRBV28 to TRBJ1-1; the D gene is possibly TRBD1 (5 bases). The germline V gene has CDR1 MDHEN and CDR2 SYDVKM. With 6 bases removed from V and 3 bases from J, the gap between germline ends came to 8 bases. The CDR3 is 12 amino acids. CDR3 bases: TGTGCCAGCAGCCAACAGGACACTGAAGCTTTCTTT. This codes for CASSQQDTEAFF.

The rearrangement joins TRBV7-9 to TRBJ2-1; the D gene is possibly TRBD1 (5 bases). Germline V gene data show CDR1 as SEHNR and CDR2 as FQNEAQ (reference sequence). Trimming stripped 1 base from V and 7 bases from J, with 14 bases between. The CDR3 extends over 15 amino acids. The CDR3 DNA follows: TGTGCCAGCAGCTTAGATGCGTTTCAGGGAAATGAGCAGTTCTTC. Residues: CASSLDAFQGNEQFF.

V is TRBV10-1 and J is TRBJ2-2; D uncertain. V was trimmed by 5 bases and J by 7 bases, leaving 8 bases between them. The germline V gene encodes CDR1 WNHNN and CDR2 SYGVQD (reference sequence). The length of the CDR3 is 12 residues. CDR3 sequence: CASSTPGGELFF. The CDR3 DNA is TGCGCCAGCAGTACTCCCGGCGGGGAGCTGTTTTTT.

This clone was detected a few times. V gene TRBV27 combines with J gene TRBJ2-1, with 16 nucleotides matching TRBD2. The CDR3 runs 14 residues. V lost 6 bases, J lost 12 bases, and 5 bases stayed unmatched. The V gene's germline CDR1 is MNHEY and CDR2 SMNVEV (reference sequence). The CDR3 bases are TGTGCCAGCAGGGGACTAGCGGGAGGGCCTGTGCAGTTCTTC. Translated: CASRGLAGGPVQFF.

This clone showed up just once. The genes are TRBV27 and TRBJ2-1, with 11 bases matching TRBD1. With V trimmed by 8 bases and J by 7 bases, 4 bases remained unmatched. The CDR3 runs to 13 residues. CDR1 MNHEY and CDR2 SMNVEV come from the germline V gene (reference sequence). In DNA form, the CDR3 reads TGTGCCAGCGGGACAGGGGGAAGGAATGAGCAGTTCTTC. Translation gives CASGTGGRNEQFF.

The rearrangement links TRBV6-1 to TRBJ1-5, with unresolved D. The V end was cut by 1 base, the J end by 6 bases, with 10 bases between. The CDR3 runs to 14 residues. Per germline, CDR1 MNHNS and CDR2 SASEGT. CDR3 protein: CASSEGRRSQPQHF. DNA for the CDR3: TGTGCCAGCAGTGAAGGTCGAAGGAGTCAGCCCCAGCATTTT.

The chain has TRBV6-5 and TRBJ2-3; maybe TRBD2 (5 bases). The germline V gene encodes CDR1 MNHEY and CDR2 SVGAGI. Trimming took off 6 bases at V and 5 bases at J, with 15 bases between the two ends. This CDR3 is built from 14 residues. This CDR3 is CASRESGPRDTQYF. The CDR3 nucleotides read TGTGCCAGCAGGGAGAGCGGCCCACGAGATACGCAGTATTTT.

V gene TRBV19 combines with J gene TRBJ2-3; the match to TRBD1 covers 9 bases. The CDR3 is 15 amino acids. V was pared by 5 bases and J by 0 bases, with 3 bases of the junction left unmatched. From germline, CDR1 is LNHDA and CDR2 SQIVND (reference sequence). CDR3 sequence: CASSHRGLSTDTQYF. CDR3 nucleotides: TGTGCCAGTAGTCACAGGGGGCTGAGCACAGATACGCAGTATTTT.

The V and J genes are TRBV30 and TRBJ2-1; TRBD1 matches 12 bases. The CDR3 has 14 amino acids. The junction had 6 bases not matched to a gene; V was cut back by 3 bases and J by 9 bases. Germline V gene lookup returns CDR1 GTSNPN and CDR2 SVGIG (reference sequence). The CDR3 nucleotides read TGTGCCTGGAGCTGGGGGACAGGGGGCCTTGAGCAGTTCTTC. This gives the protein CAWSWGTGGLEQFF.

This clone appeared once. The chain links TRBV4-1 to TRBJ2-3, with 7 nucleotides matching TRBD2. Germline lookup yields CDR1 MGHRA and CDR2 YSYEKL. The CDR3 extends over 16 amino acids. Trimming at V came to 0 bases and at J to 7 bases, leaving 10 bases not matched to a gene. The DNA for the CDR3 is TGCGCCAGCAGCCAAGAAAGTACGGGAGGTCGGAATACGCAGTATTTT. The encoded protein is CASSQESTGGRNTQYF.

The chain recombines TRBV7-8 with TRBJ2-7; the D is unclear. The V end was cut by 2 bases, the J end by 4 bases, with 6 bases between. CDR3 length: 12 residues. The germline V gene has CDR1 SGHVS and CDR2 FQNEAQ. The CDR3 loop reads CASSLPGYEQYF. CDR3 nucleotides: TGTGCCAGCAGCTTACCCGGGTACGAGCAGTACTTC.

The chain is built from TRBV9 and TRBJ2-1; 9 positions agree with TRBD2. CDR1 and CDR2 from the germline V gene are SGDLS and YYNGEE. The length of the CDR3 is 16 residues. The V gene end was trimmed by 4 bases and the J gene end by 8 bases; junction bases not matched to a gene: 13. CDR3 loop: CASSPRGGRARDEQFF. The DNA of the CDR3 is TGTGCCAGCAGCCCGCGGGGCGGGAGGGCCCGAGATGAGCAGTTCTTC.

The chain uses TRBV5-4 and TRBJ1-5; D is unclear. Germline V gene data show CDR1 as SGHNT and CDR2 as YYREEE (reference sequence). This CDR3 comprises 13 residues. Trimming cost V 3 bases and J 8 bases, with 12 bases left between them. The CDR3 reads CASSSDPEEPQHF. In DNA, the CDR3 is TGTGCCAGCAGCTCTGATCCGGAGGAGCCCCAGCATTTT.

This clone was recorded a few times. The chain joins TRBV30 to TRBJ2-7; D is perhaps TRBD2 (5 bases). CDR1 GTSNPN and CDR2 SVGIG come from the germline V gene (reference sequence). This CDR3 spans 14 amino acids. V lost 2 bases and J 3 bases, leaving 14 bases between the germline ends. The CDR3 coding sequence is TGTGCCTGGAGTCCTCGGGGTAGGGACTACGAGCAGTACTTC. It encodes CAWSPRGRDYEQYF.

The CDR3 region is CASSLRVGGRRNEQFF. CDR3 DNA: TGTGCCAGCAGCTTACGGGTGGGAGGAAGGAGGAATGAGCAGTTCTTC. The genes are TRBV5-6 and TRBJ2-1; TRBD2 is a possible D gene (6 bases). This CDR3 is built from 16 residues. Germline V gene data show CDR1 as SGHDT and CDR2 as YYEEEE. Trimming pared 2 bases from V and 7 bases from J, leaving 19 bases between.

The chain links TRBV2 to TRBJ2-5; maybe TRBD1 (6 bases). V lost 6 bases and J lost 3, with 11 bases in between. CDR3 length equals 13 residues. From germline, CDR1 is SNHLY and CDR2 FYNNEI. CDR3 sequence (DNA): TGTGCCAGCAGCCGGGACACGGAAGAGACCCAGTACTTC. Amino acids: CASSRDTEETQYF. The whole variable domain, remainder taken from reference TRBV2 and TRBJ2-5, is EPEVTQTPSHQVTQMGQEVILRCVPISNHLYFYWYRQILGQKVEFLVSFYNNEISEKSEIFDDQFSVERPDGSNFTLKIRSTKLEDSAMYFCASSRDTEETQYFGPGTRLLVL.